The entry that follows covers one T cell receptor beta chain sequence. What it binds is not known. The data belong to a study of T cell responses to AZD1222 COVID-19 vaccine. Study as a whole: Second doses that came at about 4 or about 12 weeks were put together. Findings of the study overall: Repertoire sampling happened only post peak T cell response. Following two doses of AZD1222, Spike-specific TCR breadth and depth rose. Most donors were white British, females outnumbered males, and clonal diversity was possibly underestimated.

The assay was immunoSEQ multiplex PCR, and TCRdb's table has in-frame clones only and misses some. The table includes roughly 110,000 clones, 89% detected once. The CDR3 extends over 17 amino acids. Specimen: peripheral blood, collected on day 0 of AZD1222 vaccination. The J gene is TRBJ2-7, the V gene TRBV1; the table gives TRBD2 as D, unverified against the DNA. TRBV1 is tagged as a pseudogene. This TCR came from an adult in good health. The CDR3 loop reads CTSSQVLAGAFAYEQYF. The CDR3 bases are TGCACCAGCAGCCAAGTACTAGCGGGCGCCTTTGCGTACGAGCAGTACTTC.